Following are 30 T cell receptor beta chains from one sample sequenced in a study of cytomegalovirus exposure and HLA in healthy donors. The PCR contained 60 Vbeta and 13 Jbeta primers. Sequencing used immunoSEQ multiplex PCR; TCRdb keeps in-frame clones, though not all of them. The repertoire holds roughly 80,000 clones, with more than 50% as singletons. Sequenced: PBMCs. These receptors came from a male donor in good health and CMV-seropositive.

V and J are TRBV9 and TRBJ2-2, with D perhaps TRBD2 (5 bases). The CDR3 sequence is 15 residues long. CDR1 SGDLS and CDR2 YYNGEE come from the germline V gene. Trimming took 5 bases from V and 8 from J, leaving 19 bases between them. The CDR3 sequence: CASSDPQTTSGELFF. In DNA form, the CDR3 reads TGTGCCAGCAGTGATCCCCAGACTACTTCGGGGGAGCTGTTTTTT.

For the CDR3, the DNA is TGTGCCAGCAGCCAAAGGTTAGGGGAAGACCAGCCCCAGCATTTT. Translated, it gives CASSQRLGEDQPQHF. The chain employs TRBV4-2 and TRBJ1-5; D is perhaps TRBD1 (5 bases). CDR3 length equals 15 residues. Looked up from germline, CDR1 is LGHNA and CDR2 is YNFKEQ. V was trimmed by 2 bases and J by 7 bases, leaving 15 bases between them.

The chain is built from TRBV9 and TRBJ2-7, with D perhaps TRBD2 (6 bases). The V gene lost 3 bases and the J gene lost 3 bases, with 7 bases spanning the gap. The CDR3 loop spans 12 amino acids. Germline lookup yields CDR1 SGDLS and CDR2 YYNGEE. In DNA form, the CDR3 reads TGTGCCAGCAGCGGGGGGGACTACGAGCAGTACTTC. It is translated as CASSGGDYEQYF.

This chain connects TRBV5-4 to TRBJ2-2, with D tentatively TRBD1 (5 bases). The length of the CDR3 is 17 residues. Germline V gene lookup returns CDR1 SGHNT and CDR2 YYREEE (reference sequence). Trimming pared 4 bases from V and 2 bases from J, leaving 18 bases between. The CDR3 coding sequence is TGTGCCAGCAGCCCCGGTGGGGCAGGGTTAAACACCGGGGAGCTGTTTTTT. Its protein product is CASSPGGAGLNTGELFF.

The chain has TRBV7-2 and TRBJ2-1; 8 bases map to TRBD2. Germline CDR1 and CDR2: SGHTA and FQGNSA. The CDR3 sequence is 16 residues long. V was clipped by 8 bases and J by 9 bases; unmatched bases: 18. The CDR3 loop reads CASGGQSGLVTGEQFF. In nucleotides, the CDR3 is TGTGCCAGCGGAGGCCAATCGGGACTAGTGACGGGTGAGCAGTTCTTC.

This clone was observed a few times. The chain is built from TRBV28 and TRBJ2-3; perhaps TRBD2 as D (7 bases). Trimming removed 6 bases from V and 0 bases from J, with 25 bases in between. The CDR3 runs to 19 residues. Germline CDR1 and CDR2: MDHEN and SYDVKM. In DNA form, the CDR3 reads TGTGCCAGCAGACCCGGGCGGGGGACACCCCAATATAGCACAGATACGCAGTATTTT. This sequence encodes CASRPGRGTPQYSTDTQYF.

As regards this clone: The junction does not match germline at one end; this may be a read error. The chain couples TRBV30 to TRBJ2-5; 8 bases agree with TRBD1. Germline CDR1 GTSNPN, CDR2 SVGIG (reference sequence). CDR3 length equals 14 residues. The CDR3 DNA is TGTGCCTTGAGTGGGGACAGGTCCCAAGAGCCCCAGTACTTC. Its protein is CALSGDRSQEPQYF.

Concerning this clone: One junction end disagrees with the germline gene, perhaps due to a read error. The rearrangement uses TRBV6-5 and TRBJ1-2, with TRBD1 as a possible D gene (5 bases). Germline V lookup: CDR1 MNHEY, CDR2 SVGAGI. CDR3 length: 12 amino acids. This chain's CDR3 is CASSPWGYGYPF. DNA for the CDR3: TGTGCCAGCAGTCCATGGGGCTATGGCTACCCCTTC.

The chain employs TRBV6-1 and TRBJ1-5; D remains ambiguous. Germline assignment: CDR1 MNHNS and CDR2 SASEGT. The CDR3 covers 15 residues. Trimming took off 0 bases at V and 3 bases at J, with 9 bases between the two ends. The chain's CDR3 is CASSEATGSNQPQHF. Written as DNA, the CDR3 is TGTGCCAGCAGTGAAGCGACGGGTTCCAATCAGCCCCAGCATTTT.

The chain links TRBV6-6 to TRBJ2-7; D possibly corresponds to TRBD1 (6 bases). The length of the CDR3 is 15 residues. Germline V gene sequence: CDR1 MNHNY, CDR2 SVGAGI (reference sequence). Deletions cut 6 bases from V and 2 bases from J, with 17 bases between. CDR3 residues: CASSSLGQGPYEQYF. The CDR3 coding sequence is TGTGCCAGCAGCTCCCTAGGGCAGGGGCCCTACGAGCAGTACTTC.

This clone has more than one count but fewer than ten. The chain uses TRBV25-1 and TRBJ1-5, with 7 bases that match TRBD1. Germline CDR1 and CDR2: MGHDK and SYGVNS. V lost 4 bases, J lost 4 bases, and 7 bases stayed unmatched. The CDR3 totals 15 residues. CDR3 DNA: TGTGCCAGCAGTGGGACAGGACTTCGAAATCAGCCCCAGCATTTT. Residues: CASSGTGLRNQPQHF.

CDR3 residues: CASSLSGRDYTF. CDR3 coding DNA: TGTGCCAGCAGTTTATCAGGGAGAGACTACACCTTC. The rearrangement joins TRBV27 to TRBJ1-2; D is unresolved. The CDR3 is 12 residues long. Germline loops: CDR1 MNHEY, CDR2 SMNVEV (reference sequence). V was trimmed by 0 bases and J by 10 bases, leaving 9 bases between them.

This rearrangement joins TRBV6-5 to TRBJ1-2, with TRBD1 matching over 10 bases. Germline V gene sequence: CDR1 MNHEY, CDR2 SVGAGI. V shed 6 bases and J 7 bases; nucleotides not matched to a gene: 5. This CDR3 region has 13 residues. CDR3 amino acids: CASRQDRGSGYTF. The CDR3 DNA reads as TGTGCCAGCAGGCAGGACAGGGGGTCTGGCTACACCTTC.

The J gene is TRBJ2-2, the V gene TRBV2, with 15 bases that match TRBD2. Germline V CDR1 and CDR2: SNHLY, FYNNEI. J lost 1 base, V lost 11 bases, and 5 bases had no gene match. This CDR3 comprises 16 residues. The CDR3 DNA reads TGTGCCGGAGGACTAGCGGGGGGGCTGAACACCGGGGAGCTGTTTTTT. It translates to CAGGLAGGLNTGELFF.

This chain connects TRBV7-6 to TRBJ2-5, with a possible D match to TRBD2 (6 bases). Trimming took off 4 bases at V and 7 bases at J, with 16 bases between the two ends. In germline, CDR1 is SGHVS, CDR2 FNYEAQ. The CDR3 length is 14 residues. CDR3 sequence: CASSWRERERTQYF. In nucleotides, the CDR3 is TGTGCCAGCAGCTGGCGGGAAAGGGAACGGACCCAGTACTTC.

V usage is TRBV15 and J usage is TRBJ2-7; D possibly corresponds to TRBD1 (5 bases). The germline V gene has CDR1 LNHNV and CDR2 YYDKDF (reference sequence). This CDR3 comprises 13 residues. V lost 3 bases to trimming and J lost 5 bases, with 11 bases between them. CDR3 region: CATSRSLRDEQYF. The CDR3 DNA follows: TGTGCCACCAGCAGGTCCCTCAGGGACGAGCAGTACTTC.

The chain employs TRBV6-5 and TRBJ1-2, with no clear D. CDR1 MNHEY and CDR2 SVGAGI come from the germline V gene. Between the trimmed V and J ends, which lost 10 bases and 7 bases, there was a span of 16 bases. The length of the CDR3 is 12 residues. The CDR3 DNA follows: TGTGCCACCGGGCGGGAAACGTGTGGCTACACCTTC. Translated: CATGRETCGYTF.

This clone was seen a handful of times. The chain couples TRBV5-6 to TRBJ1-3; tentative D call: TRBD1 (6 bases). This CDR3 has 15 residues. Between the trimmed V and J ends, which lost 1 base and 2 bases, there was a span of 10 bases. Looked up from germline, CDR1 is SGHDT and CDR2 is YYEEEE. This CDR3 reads CASSLQGTTGNTIYF. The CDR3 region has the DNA TGTGCCAGCAGCTTGCAGGGGACAACTGGAAACACCATATATTTT.

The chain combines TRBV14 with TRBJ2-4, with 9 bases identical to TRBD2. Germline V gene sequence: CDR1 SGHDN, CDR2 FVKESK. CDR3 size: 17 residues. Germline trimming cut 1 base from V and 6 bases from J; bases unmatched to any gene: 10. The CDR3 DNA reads TGTGCCAGCAGCCAAGGTTTCAAGCGGGAGGTCGGAAACATTCAGTACTTC. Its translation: CASSQGFKREVGNIQYF.

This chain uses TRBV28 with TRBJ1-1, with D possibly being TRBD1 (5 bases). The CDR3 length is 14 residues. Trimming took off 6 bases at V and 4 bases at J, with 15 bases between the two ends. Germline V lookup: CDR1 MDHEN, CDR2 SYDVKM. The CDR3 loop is CASSPQGWSTEAFF. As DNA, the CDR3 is TGTGCCAGCAGCCCGCAGGGTTGGAGCACTGAAGCTTTCTTT.

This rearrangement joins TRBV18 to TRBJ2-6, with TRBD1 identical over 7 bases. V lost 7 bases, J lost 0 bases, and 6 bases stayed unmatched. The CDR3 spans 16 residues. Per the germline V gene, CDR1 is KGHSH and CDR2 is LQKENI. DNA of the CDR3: TGTGCCAGCTTCACAGGGGCCCTCTCTGGGGCCAACGTCCTGACTTTC. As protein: CASFTGALSGANVLTF.

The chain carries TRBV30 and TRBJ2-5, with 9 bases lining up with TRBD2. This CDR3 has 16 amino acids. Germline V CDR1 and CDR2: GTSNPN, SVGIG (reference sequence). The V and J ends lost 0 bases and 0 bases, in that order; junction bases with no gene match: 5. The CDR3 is CAWSVASGRYQETQYF. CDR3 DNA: TGTGCCTGGAGTGTGGCCAGCGGGAGGTACCAAGAGACCCAGTACTTC.

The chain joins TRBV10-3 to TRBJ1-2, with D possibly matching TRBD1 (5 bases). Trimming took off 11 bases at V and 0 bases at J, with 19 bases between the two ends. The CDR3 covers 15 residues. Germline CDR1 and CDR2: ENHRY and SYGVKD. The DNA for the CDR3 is TGTGCCGTTAAAGAACAGGCCTTAGCTAACTATGGCTACACCTTC. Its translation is CAVKEQALANYGYTF.

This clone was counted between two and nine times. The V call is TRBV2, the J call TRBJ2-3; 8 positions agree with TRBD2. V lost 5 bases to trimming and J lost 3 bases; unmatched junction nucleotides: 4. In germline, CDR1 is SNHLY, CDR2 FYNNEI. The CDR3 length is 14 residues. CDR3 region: CASSRASGTDTQYF. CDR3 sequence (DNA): TGTGCCAGCAGTCGGGCTAGCGGGACAGATACGCAGTATTTT.

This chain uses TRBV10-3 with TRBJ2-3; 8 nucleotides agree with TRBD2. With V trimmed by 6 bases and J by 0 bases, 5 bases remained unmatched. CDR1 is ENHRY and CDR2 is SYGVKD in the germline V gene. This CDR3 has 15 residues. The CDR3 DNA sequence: TGTGCCATCAGGTCTAGCGGGTCTAGCACAGATACGCAGTATTTT. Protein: CAIRSSGSSTDTQYF.

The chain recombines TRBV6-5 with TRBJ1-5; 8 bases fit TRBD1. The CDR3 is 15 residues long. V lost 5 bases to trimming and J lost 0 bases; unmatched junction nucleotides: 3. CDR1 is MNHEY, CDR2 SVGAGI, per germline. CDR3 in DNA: TGTGCCAGCAGTCCGGACAGGGATAGCAATCAGCCCCAGCATTTT. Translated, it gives CASSPDRDSNQPQHF.

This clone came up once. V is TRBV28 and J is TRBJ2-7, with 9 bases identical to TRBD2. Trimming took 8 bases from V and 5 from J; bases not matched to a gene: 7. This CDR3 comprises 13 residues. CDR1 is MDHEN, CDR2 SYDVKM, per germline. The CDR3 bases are TGTGCCAGCCGGGCGGGAGGGCCCCACGAGCAGTACTTC. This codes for CASRAGGPHEQYF.

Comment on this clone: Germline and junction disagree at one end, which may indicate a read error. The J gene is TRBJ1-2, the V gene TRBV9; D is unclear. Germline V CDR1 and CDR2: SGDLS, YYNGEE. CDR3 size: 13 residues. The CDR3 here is CASSANLESGYPF. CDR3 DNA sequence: TGTGCCAGCAGCGCTAATCTTGAATCAGGCTACCCCTTC.

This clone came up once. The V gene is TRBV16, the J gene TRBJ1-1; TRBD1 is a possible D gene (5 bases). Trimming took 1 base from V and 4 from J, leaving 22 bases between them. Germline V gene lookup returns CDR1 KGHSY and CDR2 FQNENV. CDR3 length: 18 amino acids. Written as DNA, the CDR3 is TGTGCCAGCAGCCAATTGCAGGGATTGGCTTCGTCTATCACTGAAGCTTTCTTT. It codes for CASSQLQGLASSITEAFF.

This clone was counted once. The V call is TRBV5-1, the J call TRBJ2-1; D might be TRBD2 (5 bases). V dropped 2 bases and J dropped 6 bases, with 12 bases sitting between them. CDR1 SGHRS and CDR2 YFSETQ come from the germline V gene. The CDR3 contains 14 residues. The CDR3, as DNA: TGCGCCAGCAGCTTCCCACAAGAGGGCAATGAGCAGTTCTTC. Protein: CASSFPQEGNEQFF.